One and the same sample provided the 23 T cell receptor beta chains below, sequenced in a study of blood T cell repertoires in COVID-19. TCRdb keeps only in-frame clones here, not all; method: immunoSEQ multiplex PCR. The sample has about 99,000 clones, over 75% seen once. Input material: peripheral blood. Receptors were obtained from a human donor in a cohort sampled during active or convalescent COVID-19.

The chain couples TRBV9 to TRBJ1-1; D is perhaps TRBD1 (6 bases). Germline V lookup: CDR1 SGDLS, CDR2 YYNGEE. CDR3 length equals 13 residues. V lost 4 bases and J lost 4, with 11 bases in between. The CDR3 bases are TGTGCCAGCAGCACAACAGGGCTCACTGAAGCTTTCTTT. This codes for CASSTTGLTEAFF.

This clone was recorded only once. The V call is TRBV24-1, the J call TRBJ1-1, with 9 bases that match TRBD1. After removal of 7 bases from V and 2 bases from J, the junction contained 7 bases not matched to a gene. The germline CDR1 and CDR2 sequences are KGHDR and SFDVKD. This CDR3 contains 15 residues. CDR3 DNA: TGTGCCACCAGAGGAAACAGGGGGCGCAACACTGAAGCTTTCTTT. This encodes CATRGNRGRNTEAFF.

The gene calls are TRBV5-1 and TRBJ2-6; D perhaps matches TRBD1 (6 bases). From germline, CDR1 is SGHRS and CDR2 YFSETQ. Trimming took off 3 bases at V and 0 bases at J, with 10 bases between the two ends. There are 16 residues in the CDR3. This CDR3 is CASSSGQLSGANVLTF. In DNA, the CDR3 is TGCGCCAGCAGCTCCGGACAGCTCTCTGGGGCCAACGTCCTGACTTTC. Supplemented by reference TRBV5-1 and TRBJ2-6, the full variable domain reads KAGVTQTPRYLIKTRGQQVTLSCSPISGHRSVSWYQQTPGQGLQFLFEYFSETQRNKGNFPGRFSGRQFSNSRSEMNVSTLELGDSALYLCASSSGQLSGANVLTFGAGSRLTVL.

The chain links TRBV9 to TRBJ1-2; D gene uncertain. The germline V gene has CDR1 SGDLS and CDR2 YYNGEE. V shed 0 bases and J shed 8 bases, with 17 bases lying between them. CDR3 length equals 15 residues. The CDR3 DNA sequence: TGTGCCAGCAGCGTAGGTGGAGATCCCCGGGGAGGCTACACCTTC. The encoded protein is CASSVGGDPRGGYTF.

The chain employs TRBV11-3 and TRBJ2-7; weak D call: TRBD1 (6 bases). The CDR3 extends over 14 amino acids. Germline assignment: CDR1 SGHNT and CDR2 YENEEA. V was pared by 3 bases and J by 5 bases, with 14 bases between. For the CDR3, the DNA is TGTGCCAGCAGCTTTGGACAGAACGAGGACGAGCAGTACTTC. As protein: CASSFGQNEDEQYF. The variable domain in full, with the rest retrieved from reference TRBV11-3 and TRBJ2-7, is EAGVVQSPRYKIIEKKQPVAFWCNPISGHNTLYWYLQNLGQGPELLIRYENEEAVDDSQLPKDRFSAERLKGVDSTLKIQPAELGDSAVYLCASSFGQNEDEQYFGPGTRLTVT.

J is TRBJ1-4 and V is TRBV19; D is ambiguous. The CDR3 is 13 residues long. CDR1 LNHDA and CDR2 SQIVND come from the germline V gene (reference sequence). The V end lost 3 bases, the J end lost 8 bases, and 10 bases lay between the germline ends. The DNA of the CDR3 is TGTGCCAGTAGTATTGGCCCGGGGGAAAAACTGTTTTTT. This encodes CASSIGPGEKLFF.

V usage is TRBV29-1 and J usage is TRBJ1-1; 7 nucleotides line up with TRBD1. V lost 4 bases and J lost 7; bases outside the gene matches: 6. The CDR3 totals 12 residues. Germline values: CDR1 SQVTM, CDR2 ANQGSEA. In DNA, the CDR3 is TGCAGCGTTGTTGAGGGGGCAGGTGAAGCTTTCTTT. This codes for CSVVEGAGEAFF. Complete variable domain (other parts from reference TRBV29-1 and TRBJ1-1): SAVISQKPSRDICQRGTSLTIQCQVDSQVTMMFWYRQQPGQSLTLIATANQGSEATYESGFVIDKFPISRPNLTFSTLTVSNMSPEDSSIYLCSVVEGAGEAFFGQGTRLTVV.

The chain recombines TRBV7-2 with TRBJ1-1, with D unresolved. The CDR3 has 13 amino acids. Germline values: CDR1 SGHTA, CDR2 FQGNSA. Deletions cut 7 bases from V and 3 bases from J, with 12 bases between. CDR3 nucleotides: TGTGCCAGCACCCAAGGGAGTCACACTGAAGCTTTCTTT. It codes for CASTQGSHTEAFF.

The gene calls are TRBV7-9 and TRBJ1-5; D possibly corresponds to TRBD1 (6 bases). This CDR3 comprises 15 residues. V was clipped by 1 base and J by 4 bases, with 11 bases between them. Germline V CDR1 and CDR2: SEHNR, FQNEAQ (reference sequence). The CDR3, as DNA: TGTGCCAGCAGCTTAGGTACAGGGTCAAATCAGCCCCAGCATTTT. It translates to CASSLGTGSNQPQHF.

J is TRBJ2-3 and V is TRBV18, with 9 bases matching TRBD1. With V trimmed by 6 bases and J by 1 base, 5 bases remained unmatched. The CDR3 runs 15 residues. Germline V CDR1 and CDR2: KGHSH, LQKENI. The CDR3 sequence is CASSGQGFGTDTQYF. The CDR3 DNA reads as TGTGCCAGCTCGGGACAGGGCTTCGGCACAGATACGCAGTATTTT.

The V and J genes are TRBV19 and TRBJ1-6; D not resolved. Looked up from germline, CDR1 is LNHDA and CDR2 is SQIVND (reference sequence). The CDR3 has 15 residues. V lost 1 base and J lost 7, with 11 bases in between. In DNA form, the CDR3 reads TGTGCCAGTAGTATAGGAGGATCTGGGAATTCACCCCTCCACTTT. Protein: CASSIGGSGNSPLHF.

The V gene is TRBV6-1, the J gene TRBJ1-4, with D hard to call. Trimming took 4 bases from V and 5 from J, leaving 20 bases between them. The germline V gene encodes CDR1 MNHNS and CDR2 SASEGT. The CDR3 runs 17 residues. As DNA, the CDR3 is TGTGCCAGCAGTGCCCTCGGGGTTTGGGTTACAAATGAAAAACTGTTTTTT. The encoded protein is CASSALGVWVTNEKLFF.

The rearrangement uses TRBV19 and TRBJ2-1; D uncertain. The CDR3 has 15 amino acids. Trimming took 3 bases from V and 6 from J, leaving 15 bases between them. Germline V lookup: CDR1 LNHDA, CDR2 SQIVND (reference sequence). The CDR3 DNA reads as TGTGCCAGTAGTATTCCCCGGATAGGCGGCAATGAGCAGTTCTTC. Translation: CASSIPRIGGNEQFF. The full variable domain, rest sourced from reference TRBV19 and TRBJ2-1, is DGGITQSPKYLFRKEGQNVTLSCEQNLNHDAMYWYRQDPGQGLRLIYYSQIVNDFQKGDIAEGYSVSREKKESFPLTVTSAQKNPTAFYLCASSIPRIGGNEQFFGPGTRLTVL.

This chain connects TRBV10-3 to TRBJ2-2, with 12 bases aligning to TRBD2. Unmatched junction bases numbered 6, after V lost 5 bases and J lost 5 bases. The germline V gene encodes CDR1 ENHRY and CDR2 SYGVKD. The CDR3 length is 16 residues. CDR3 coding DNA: TGTGCCATCAGTTTTACGGGGACTAGCGGGACCGGGGAGCTGTTTTTT. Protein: CAISFTGTSGTGELFF.

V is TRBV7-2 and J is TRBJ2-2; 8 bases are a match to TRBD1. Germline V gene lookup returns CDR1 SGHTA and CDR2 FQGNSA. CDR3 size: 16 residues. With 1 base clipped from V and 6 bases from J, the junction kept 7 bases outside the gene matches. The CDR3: CASSLVPRGLPGELFF. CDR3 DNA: TGTGCCAGCAGCTTAGTACCCAGGGGGCTCCCCGGGGAGCTGTTTTTT.

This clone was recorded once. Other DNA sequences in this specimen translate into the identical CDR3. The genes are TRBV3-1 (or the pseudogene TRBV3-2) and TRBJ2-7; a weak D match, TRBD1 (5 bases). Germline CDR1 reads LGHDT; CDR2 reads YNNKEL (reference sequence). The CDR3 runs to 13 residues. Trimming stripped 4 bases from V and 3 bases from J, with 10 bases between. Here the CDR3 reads CASSPRGGYEQYF. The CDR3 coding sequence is TGTGCCAGCAGCCCAAGGGGTGGCTACGAGCAGTACTTC.

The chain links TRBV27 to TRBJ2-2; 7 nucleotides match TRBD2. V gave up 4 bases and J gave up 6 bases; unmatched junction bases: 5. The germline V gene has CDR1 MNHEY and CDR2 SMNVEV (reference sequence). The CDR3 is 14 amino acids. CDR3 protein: CASSSRGGAGELFF. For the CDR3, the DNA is TGTGCCAGCAGTTCCCGGGGAGGGGCCGGGGAGCTGTTTTTT.

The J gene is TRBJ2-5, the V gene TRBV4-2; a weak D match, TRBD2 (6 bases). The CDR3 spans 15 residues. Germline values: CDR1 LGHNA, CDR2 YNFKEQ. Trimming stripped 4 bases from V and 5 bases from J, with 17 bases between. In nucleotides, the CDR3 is TGTGCCAGCAGCCCCATGGACCCGGGGGTCGAGACCCAGTACTTC. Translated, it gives CASSPMDPGVETQYF.

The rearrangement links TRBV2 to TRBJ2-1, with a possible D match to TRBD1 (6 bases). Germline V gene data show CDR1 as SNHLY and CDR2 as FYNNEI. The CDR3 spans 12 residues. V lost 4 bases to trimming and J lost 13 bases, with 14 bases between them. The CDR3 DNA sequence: TGTGCCAGCAGTGTGGGGGCCGTTTCCCAGTTCTTC. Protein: CASSVGAVSQFF.

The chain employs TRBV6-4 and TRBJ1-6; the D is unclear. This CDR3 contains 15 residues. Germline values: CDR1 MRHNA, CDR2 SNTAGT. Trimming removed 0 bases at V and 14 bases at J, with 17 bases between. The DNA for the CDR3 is TGTGCCAGCAGTGACTCGGTCGGGCGAGGCGGGACCCTCCACTTT. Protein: CASSDSVGRGGTLHF.

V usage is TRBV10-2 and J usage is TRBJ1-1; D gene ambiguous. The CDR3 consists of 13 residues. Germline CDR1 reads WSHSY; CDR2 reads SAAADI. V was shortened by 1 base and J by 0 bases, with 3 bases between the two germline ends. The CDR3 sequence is CASSEYLNTEAFF. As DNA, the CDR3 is TGCGCCAGCAGTGAGTACTTGAACACTGAAGCTTTCTTT.

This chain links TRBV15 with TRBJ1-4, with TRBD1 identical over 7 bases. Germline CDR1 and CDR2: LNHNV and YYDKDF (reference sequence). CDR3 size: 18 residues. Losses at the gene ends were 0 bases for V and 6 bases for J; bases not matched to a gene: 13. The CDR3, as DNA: TGTGCCACCAGCAGAGATACCGCCATGGAGGGGGCCGATGAAAAACTGTTTTTT. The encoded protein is CATSRDTAMEGADEKLFF.

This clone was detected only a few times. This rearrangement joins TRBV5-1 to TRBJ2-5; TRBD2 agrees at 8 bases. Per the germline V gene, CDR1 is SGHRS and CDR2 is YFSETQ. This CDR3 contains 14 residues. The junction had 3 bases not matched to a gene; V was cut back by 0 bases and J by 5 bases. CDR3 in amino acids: CASSLDSGEETQYF. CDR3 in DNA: TGCGCCAGCAGCTTGGATAGCGGGGAGGAGACCCAGTACTTC.